Shown below are 15 T cell receptor beta chains from a single sample sequenced in a study of identical twins. From the 5' RACE reads, TCRdb called clonotypes with MiXCR, one entry per CDR3 protein. The table lists some 900,000 distinct CDR3 sequences, over 9% of them singletons, with 1.5% to 2% in the top ten. In addition, the sample was reused for a study of yellow fever vaccine responses in identical twins.

The material sequenced was PBMCs. The receptors were gathered from a woman between 18 and 29 years old in good health.

This clonotype turned up a few times. This chain connects TRBV12-3 or TRBV12-4 to TRBJ2-2, with D possibly matching TRBD2 (6 bases). The V end lost 5 bases, the J end lost 2 bases, and 15 bases lay between the germline ends. The CDR3 runs 16 residues. The DNA of the CDR3 is TGTGCCAGCAGTCCCTCGAGTAGCGGAAACACCGGGGAGCTGTTTTTT. Amino acid sequence: CASSPSSSGNTGELFF.

This clonotype was counted only a few times. The chain carries TRBV15 and TRBJ2-3, with D perhaps matching TRBD2 (6 bases). Germline CDR1 reads LNHNV; CDR2 reads YYDKDF (reference sequence). Trimming took off 0 bases at V and 2 bases at J, with 15 bases between the two ends. The CDR3 is 17 amino acids. The CDR3 loop is CATSRDWEAWVTDTQYF. In DNA form, the CDR3 reads TGTGCCACCAGCAGAGATTGGGAGGCGTGGGTCACAGATACGCAGTATTTT.

J is TRBJ1-4 and V is TRBV16; the D is unclear. V shed 1 base and J shed 2 bases, with 8 bases lying between them. Germline loops: CDR1 KGHSY, CDR2 FQNENV. The CDR3 covers 15 residues. CDR3 in DNA: TGTGCCAGCAGCCAATGGTCCGGGACTAATGAAAAACTGTTTTTT. This encodes CASSQWSGTNEKLFF. The whole variable domain, filled in from reference TRBV16 and TRBJ1-4, reads GEEVAQTPKHLVRGEGQKAKLYCAPIKGHSYVFWYQQVLKNEFKFLISFQNENVFDETGMPKERFSAKCLPNSPCSLEIQATKLEDSAVYFCASSQWSGTNEKLFFGSGTQLSVL.

The table lists this clonotype with a few counts. The chain couples TRBV10-3 to TRBJ1-6, with a tentative D call TRBD1 (6 bases). The CDR3 is 14 residues long. CDR1 and CDR2 from the germline V gene are ENHRY and SYGVKD. Trimming stripped 0 bases from V and 11 bases from J, with 11 bases between. CDR3 region: CAISESDRRTPLHF. In nucleotides, the CDR3 is TGTGCCATCAGTGAGTCCGACAGGAGGACACCCCTCCACTTT.

The chain is built from TRBV2 and TRBJ1-3; D is uncertain. The germline CDR1 and CDR2 sequences are SNHLY and FYNNEI. Deletions cut 4 bases from V and 0 bases from J, with 7 bases between. This CDR3 spans 14 amino acids. The CDR3 spells CASSVPRSGNTIYF. CDR3 bases: TGTGCCAGCAGTGTGCCCCGCTCTGGAAACACCATATATTTT.

The chain has TRBV5-1 and TRBJ2-3, with no clear D. Per germline, CDR1 SGHRS and CDR2 YFSETQ. The length of the CDR3 is 16 residues. V lost 0 bases and J 1 base, leaving 12 bases between the germline ends. CDR3 sequence: CASSLVVRMGTDTQYF. CDR3 nucleotide sequence: TGCGCCAGCAGCTTGGTTGTCCGTATGGGCACAGATACGCAGTATTTT.

The chain uses TRBV12-3 or TRBV12-4 and TRBJ2-3; 7 nucleotides align to TRBD1. The V segment lost 2 bases and the J segment 4 bases; nucleotides outside the gene matches: 18. The CDR3 has 19 residues. The CDR3 nucleotides are TGTGCCAGCAGTTTACGGAGACAGGGCTTGTATCTCTCGGCAGATACGCAGTATTTT. It encodes CASSLRRQGLYLSADTQYF.

The chain recombines TRBV20-1 with TRBJ2-1, with D possibly TRBD2 on 6 matching bases. With 5 bases removed from V and 4 bases from J, the gap between germline ends came to 15 bases. There are 14 residues in the CDR3. CDR1 and CDR2 from the germline V gene are DFQATT and SNEGSKA (reference sequence). The CDR3 coding sequence is TGCAGTGCTGTAACTAGCCCGCTGTACAATGAGCAGTTCTTC. Its protein is CSAVTSPLYNEQFF.

The rearrangement uses TRBV20-1 and TRBJ2-7; D gene uncertain. Looked up from germline, CDR1 is DFQATT and CDR2 is SNEGSKA (reference sequence). V lost 1 base and J 3 bases, leaving 7 bases between the germline ends. The CDR3 is made up of 12 amino acids. The CDR3 reads CSARADNYEQYF. In nucleotides, the CDR3 is TGCAGTGCTAGAGCCGACAACTACGAGCAGTACTTC.

This clonotype was seen only a few times. The chain has TRBV24-1 and TRBJ2-1, with a possible D match to TRBD1 (5 bases). This CDR3 is 14 amino acids long. V shed 0 bases and J shed 7 bases, with 9 bases lying between them. The germline V gene encodes CDR1 KGHDR and CDR2 SFDVKD. The CDR3 protein is CATSDLLAGNEQFF. Written as DNA, the CDR3 is TGTGCCACCAGTGATTTGTTAGCAGGGAATGAGCAGTTCTTC.

The chain uses TRBV20-1 and TRBJ1-1; perhaps TRBD1 as D (5 bases). Germline CDR1 is DFQATT and CDR2 is SNEGSKA (reference sequence). The CDR3 has 13 residues. V was trimmed by 1 base and J by 2 bases, leaving 8 bases between them. CDR3 in amino acids: CSARGTLNTEAFF. The CDR3 DNA reads TGCAGTGCTAGAGGGACACTAAACACTGAAGCTTTCTTT.

This clonotype has just a few counts. V and J are TRBV29-1 and TRBJ2-3, with 8 bases identical to TRBD1. CDR1 SQVTM and CDR2 ANQGSEA come from the germline V gene. The CDR3 runs 14 residues. V lost 6 bases, J lost 2 bases, and 7 bases stayed unmatched. The CDR3 DNA sequence: TGCAGCGTAGGACAGGGCCTAGCCACAGATACGCAGTATTTT. Translation: CSVGQGLATDTQYF.

This clonotype was seen repeatedly, ten times or more. The V and J genes are TRBV3-1 and TRBJ2-3; the D is unclear. This CDR3 is 14 amino acids long. V was clipped by 0 bases and J by 10 bases, with 14 bases between them. The germline gives CDR1 LGHDT, CDR2 YNNKEL (reference sequence). In DNA form, the CDR3 reads TGTGCCAGCAGCCAAGATCTTGTAGTCAGCTCGCAGTATTTT. This codes for CASSQDLVVSSQYF.

This clonotype was picked up many times. The chain carries TRBV29-1 and TRBJ2-7, with 13 bases fitting TRBD2. Per the germline V gene, CDR1 is SQVTM and CDR2 is ANQGSEA. The junction had 0 bases not matched to a gene; V was cut back by 1 base and J by 0 bases. The CDR3 covers 15 residues. Here the CDR3 DNA reads TGCAGCGTTGAAGGGACTAGCGGGAGCTCCTACGAGCAGTACTTC. Encoded protein: CSVEGTSGSSYEQYF.

In its sample, this clonotype was seen many times. The rearrangement joins TRBV10-1 to TRBJ2-3, with D possibly matching TRBD2 (5 bases). V lost 6 bases, J lost 1 base, and 11 bases lay in between. The CDR3 consists of 14 residues. Germline V CDR1 and CDR2: WNHNN, SYGVQD (reference sequence). CDR3 region: CASSFGLGTDTQYF. For the CDR3, the DNA is TGCGCCAGCAGCTTCGGACTCGGCACAGATACGCAGTATTTT.